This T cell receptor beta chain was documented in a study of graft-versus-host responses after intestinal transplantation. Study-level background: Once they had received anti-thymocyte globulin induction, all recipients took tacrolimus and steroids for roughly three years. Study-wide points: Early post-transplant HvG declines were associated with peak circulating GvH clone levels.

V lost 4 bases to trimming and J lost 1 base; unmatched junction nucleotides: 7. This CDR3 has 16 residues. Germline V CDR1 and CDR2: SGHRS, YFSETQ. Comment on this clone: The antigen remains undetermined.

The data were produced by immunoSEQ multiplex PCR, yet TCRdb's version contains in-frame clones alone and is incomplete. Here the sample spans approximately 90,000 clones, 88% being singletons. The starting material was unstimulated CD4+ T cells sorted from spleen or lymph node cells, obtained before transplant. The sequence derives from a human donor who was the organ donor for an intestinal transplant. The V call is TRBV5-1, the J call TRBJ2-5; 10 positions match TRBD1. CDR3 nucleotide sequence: TGCGCCAGCAGCCGGGGCGGACAGGGGGTCCAAGAGACCCAGTACTTC. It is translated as CASSRGGQGVQETQYF.